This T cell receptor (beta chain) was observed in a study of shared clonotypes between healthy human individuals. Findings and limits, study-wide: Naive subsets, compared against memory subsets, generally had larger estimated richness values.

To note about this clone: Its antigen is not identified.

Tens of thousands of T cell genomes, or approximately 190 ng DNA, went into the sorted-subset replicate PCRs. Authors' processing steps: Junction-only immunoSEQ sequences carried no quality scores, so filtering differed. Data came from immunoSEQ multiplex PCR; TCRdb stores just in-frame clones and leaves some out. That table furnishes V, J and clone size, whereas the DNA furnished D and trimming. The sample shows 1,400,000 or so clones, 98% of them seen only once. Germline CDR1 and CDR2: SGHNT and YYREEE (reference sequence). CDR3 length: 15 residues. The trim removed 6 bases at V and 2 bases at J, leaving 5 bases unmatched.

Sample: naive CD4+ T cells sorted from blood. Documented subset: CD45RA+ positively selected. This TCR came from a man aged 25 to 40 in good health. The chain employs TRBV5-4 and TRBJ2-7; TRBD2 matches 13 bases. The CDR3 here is CASKSGTSGAYEQYF. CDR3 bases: TGTGCCAGCAAATCCGGGACTAGCGGGGCCTACGAGCAGTACTTC. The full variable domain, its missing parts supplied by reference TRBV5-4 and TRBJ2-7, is ETGVTQSPTHLIKTRGQQVTLRCSSQSGHNTVSWYQQALGQGPQFIFQYYREEENGRGNFPPRFSGLQFPNYSSELNVNALELDDSALYLCASKSGTSGAYEQYFGPGTRLTVT.